Detailed here is one T cell receptor beta chain. Trimming took 4 bases from V and 4 from J, leaving 11 bases between them. The germline V gene encodes CDR1 LGHNA and CDR2 YSLEER. The CDR3 is made up of 15 amino acids. Measured with immunoSEQ multiplex PCR; TCRdb has only the in-frame clones, and not every one. The table has over 45,000 clones, roughly 86% seen once. The data originate from a study of PD-L1 blockade in urothelial cancer. Across the study: Blood-derived samples held a median approximately 150,000 T cells.

The time point: pretreatment peripheral blood. Urothelial carcinoma affected the patients, and it was locally advanced or metastatic. V is TRBV4-3 and J is TRBJ2-6; TRBD1 might be the D (5 bases). The sample was PBMCs, taken around atezolizumab (anti-PD-L1) treatment. The sequence was collected from a man aged 55-75 years with urothelial cancer. The CDR3 sequence is CASSPQEAGANVLTF. Written as DNA, the CDR3 is TGCGCCAGCAGCCCACAGGAAGCCGGGGCCAACGTCCTGACTTTC.